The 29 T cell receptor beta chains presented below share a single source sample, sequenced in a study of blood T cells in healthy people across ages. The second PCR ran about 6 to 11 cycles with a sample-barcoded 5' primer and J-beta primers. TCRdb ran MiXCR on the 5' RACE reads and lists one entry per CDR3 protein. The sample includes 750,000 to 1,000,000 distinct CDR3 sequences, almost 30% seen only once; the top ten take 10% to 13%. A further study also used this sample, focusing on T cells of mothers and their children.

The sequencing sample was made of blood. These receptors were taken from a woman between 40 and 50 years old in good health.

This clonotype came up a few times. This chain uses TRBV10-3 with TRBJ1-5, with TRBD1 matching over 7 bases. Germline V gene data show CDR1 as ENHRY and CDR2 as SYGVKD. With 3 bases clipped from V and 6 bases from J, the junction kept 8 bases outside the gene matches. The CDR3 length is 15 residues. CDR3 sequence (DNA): TGTGCCATCAGTGATGGGCAGGGGGTGTTTCAGCCCCAGCATTTT. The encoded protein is CAISDGQGVFQPQHF.

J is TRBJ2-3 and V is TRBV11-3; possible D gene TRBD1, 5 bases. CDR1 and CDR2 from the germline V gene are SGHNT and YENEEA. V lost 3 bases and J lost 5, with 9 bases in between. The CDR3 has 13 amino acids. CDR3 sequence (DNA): TGTGCCAGCAGCTTTGACAGACAAGATACGCAGTATTTT. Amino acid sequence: CASSFDRQDTQYF.

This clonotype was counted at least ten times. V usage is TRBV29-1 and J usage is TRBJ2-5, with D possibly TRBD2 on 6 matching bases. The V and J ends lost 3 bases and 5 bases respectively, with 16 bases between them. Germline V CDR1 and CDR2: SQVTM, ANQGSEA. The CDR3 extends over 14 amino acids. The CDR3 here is CSVDQYSGEETQYF. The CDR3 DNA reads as TGCAGCGTTGATCAGTACTCGGGGGAGGAGACCCAGTACTTC.

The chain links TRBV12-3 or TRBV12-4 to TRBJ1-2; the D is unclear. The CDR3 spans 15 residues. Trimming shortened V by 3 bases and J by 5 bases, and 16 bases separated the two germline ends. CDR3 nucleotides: TGTGCCAGCAGTTTCCCGGAGGACCTCGGTTATGGCTACACCTTC. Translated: CASSFPEDLGYGYTF.

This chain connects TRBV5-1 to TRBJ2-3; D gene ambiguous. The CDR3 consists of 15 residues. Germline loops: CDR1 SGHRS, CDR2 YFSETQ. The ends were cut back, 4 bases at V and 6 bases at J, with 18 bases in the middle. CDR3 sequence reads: CASSPTSGLPDTQYF. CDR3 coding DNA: TGCGCCAGCAGCCCGACCTCCGGTCTCCCCGATACGCAGTATTTT.

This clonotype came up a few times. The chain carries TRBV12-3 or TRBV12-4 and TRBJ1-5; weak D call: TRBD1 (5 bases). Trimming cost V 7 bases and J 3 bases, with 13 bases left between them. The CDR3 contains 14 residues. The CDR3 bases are TGTGCCAGCACCATCGGACAAATCAATCAGCCCCAGCATTTT. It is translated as CASTIGQINQPQHF.

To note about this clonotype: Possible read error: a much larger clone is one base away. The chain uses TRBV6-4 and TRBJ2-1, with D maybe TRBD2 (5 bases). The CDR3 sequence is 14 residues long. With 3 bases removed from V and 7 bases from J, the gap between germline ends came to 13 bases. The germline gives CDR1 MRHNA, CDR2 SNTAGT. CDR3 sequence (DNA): TGTGCCAGCAGTGAGCGGGCCATCGGGAATGAGCAGTTCTTC. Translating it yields CASSERAIGNEQFF.

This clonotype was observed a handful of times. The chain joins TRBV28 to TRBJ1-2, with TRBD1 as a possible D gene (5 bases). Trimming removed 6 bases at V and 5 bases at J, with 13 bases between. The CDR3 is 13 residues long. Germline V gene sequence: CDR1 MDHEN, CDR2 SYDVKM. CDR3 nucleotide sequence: TGTGCCAGCAGCCTACATCGACAGTATGGCTACACCTTC. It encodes CASSLHRQYGYTF.

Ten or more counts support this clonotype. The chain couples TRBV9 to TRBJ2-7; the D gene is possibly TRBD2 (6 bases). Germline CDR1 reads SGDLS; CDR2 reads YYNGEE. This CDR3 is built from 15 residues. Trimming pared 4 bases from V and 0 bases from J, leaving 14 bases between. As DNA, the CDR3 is TGTGCCAGCAGCCGAGGAGGGACGAGCTCCTACGAGCAGTACTTC. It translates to CASSRGGTSSYEQYF.

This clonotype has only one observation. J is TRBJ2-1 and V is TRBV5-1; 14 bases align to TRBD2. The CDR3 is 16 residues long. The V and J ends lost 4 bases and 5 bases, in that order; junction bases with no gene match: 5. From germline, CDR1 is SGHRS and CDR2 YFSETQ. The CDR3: CASSGRLAGGNNEQFF. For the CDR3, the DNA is TGCGCCAGCAGCGGCCGACTAGCGGGGGGGAACAATGAGCAGTTCTTC.

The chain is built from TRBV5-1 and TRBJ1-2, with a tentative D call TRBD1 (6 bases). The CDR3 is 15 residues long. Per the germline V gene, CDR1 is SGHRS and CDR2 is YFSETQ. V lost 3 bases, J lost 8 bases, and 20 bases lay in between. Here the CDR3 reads CASSWWTALLGGYTF. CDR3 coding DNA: TGCGCCAGCAGCTGGTGGACAGCCCTATTGGGGGGCTACACCTTC.

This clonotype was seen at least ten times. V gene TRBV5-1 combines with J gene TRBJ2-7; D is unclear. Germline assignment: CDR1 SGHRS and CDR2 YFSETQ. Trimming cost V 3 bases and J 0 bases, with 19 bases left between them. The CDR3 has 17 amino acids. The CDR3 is CASSSTIETGYSYEQYF. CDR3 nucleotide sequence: TGCGCCAGCAGCTCAACGATTGAAACCGGGTACTCCTACGAGCAGTACTTC. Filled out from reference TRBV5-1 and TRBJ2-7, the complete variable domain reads KAGVTQTPRYLIKTRGQQVTLSCSPISGHRSVSWYQQTPGQGLQFLFEYFSETQRNKGNFPGRFSGRQFSNSRSEMNVSTLELGDSALYLCASSSTIETGYSYEQYFGPGTRLTVT.

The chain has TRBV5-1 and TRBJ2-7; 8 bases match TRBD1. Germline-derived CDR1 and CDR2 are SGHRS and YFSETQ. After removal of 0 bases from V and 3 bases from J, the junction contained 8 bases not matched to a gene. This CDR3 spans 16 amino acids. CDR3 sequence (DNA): TGCGCCAGCAGCTTGGATTCCGGGACAGGCTTCTACGAGCAGTACTTC. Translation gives CASSLDSGTGFYEQYF.

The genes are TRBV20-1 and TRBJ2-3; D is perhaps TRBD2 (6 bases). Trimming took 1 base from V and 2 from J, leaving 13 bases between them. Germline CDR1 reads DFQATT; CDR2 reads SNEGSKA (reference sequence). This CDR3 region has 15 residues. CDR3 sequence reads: CSARGWGVHTDTQYF. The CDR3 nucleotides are TGCAGTGCTAGAGGATGGGGGGTTCACACAGATACGCAGTATTTT.

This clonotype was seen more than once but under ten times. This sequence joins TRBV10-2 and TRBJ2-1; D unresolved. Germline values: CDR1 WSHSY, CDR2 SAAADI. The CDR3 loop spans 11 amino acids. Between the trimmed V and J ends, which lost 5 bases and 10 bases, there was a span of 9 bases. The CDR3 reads CASSPVKEQFF. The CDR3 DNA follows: TGCGCCAGCAGTCCGGTCAAGGAGCAGTTCTTC.

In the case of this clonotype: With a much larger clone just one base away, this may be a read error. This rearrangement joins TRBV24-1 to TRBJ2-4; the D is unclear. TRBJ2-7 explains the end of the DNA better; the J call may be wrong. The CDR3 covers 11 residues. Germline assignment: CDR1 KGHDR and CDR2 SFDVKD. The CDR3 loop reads CATSNGHEQYF. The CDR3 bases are TGTGCCACCAGTAATGGGCACGAGCAGTACTTC.

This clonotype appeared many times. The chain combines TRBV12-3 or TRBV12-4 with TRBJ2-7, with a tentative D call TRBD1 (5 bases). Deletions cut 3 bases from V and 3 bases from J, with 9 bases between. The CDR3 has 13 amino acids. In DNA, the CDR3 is TGTGCCAGCAGTTTCCAGGGTTACTACGAGCAGTACTTC. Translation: CASSFQGYYEQYF.

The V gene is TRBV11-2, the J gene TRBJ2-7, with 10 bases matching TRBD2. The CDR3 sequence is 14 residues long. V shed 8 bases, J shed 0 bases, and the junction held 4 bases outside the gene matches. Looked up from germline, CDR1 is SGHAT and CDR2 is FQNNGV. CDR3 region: CASGAGGNSYEQYF. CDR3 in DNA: TGTGCCAGCGGAGCGGGGGGGAACTCCTACGAGCAGTACTTC.

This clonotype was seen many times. CDR3 sequence: CASSTQGGAFF. The CDR3 DNA is TGTGCCAGCAGCACACAGGGGGGAGCTTTCTTT. The chain couples TRBV6-5 to TRBJ1-1; 8 nucleotides match TRBD1. From germline, CDR1 is MNHEY and CDR2 SVGAGI. Germline trimming cut 6 bases from V and 10 bases from J; bases unmatched to any gene: 4. The CDR3 contains 11 residues.

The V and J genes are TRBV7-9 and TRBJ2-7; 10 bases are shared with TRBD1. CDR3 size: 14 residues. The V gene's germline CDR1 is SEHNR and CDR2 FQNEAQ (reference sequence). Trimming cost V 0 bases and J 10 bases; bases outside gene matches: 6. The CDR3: CASSLASGQGIQYF. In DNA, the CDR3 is TGTGCCAGCAGCTTAGCGTCGGGACAGGGGATACAGTACTTC.

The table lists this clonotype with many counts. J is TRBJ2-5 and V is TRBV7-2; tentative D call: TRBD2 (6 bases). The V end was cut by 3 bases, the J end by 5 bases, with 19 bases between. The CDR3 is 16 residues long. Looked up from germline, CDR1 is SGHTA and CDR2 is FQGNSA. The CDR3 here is CASSFNGRTMAETQYF. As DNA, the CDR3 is TGTGCCAGCAGCTTTAATGGCAGGACTATGGCGGAGACCCAGTACTTC.

As DNA, the CDR3 is TGTGCCAGCAGCTTAGATAGCGGGGGGCCCTACAATGAGCAGTTCTTC. Its protein product is CASSLDSGGPYNEQFF. The chain recombines TRBV7-2 with TRBJ2-1, with 10 nucleotides matching TRBD2. This CDR3 is built from 16 residues. Germline V CDR1 and CDR2: SGHTA, FQGNSA. V gave up 1 base and J gave up 2 bases; unmatched junction bases: 2.

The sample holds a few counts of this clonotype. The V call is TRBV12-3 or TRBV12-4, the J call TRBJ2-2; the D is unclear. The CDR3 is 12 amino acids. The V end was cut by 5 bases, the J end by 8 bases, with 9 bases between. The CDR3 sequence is CASSLSRGELFF. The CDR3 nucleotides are TGTGCCAGCAGTCTATCCCGGGGGGAGCTGTTTTTT.

This CDR3 reads CASSRQGMNNQPQHF. The CDR3 bases are TGTGCCAGCTCACGACAGGGCATGAACAATCAGCCCCAGCATTTT. V usage is TRBV2 and J usage is TRBJ1-5; 7 bases align to TRBD1. The CDR3 sequence is 15 residues long. The V gene's germline CDR1 is SNHLY and CDR2 FYNNEI. V lost 8 bases and J lost 3; bases outside the gene matches: 10.

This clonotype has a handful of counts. The CDR3 DNA reads as TGTGCCAGCAGCCCCGGGACTAGCGGGGCGGGGGAGCTGTTTTTT. Translation gives CASSPGTSGAGELFF. The genes are TRBV7-2 and TRBJ2-2, with 13 bases fitting TRBD2. CDR1 is SGHTA, CDR2 FQGNSA, per germline. V dropped 5 bases and J dropped 8; count of bases not matched to a gene: 5. The CDR3 covers 15 residues.

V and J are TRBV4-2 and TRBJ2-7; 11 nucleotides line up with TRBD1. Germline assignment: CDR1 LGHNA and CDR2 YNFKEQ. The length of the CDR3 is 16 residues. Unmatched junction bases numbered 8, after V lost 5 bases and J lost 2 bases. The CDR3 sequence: CASSSSLGQGAYEQYF. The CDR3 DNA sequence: TGTGCCAGCAGCTCGAGCTTGGGACAGGGGGCCTACGAGCAGTACTTC.

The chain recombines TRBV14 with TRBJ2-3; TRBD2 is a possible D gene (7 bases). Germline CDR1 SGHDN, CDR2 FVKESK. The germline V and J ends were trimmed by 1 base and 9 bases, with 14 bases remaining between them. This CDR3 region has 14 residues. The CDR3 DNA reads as TGTGCCAGCAGCCAAGGGGCGGGGGCGTGGACGCAGTATTTT. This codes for CASSQGAGAWTQYF.

CDR3 sequence reads: CASSAGHNYGYTF. The DNA for the CDR3 is TGTGCCAGCAGCGCCGGACACAACTATGGCTACACCTTC. V gene TRBV11-2 combines with J gene TRBJ1-2; D is perhaps TRBD1 (5 bases). V was pared by 5 bases and J by 2 bases, with 9 bases between. The CDR3 contains 13 residues. Germline-derived CDR1 and CDR2 are SGHAT and FQNNGV.

The CDR3 is CATSDSGLADYNEQFF. CDR3 nucleotides: TGTGCCACCAGTGATTCGGGACTAGCGGACTACAATGAGCAGTTCTTC. V gene TRBV24-1 combines with J gene TRBJ2-1, with 11 nucleotides matching TRBD2. Germline CDR1 and CDR2: KGHDR and SFDVKD. The trim removed 2 bases at V and 3 bases at J, leaving 2 bases unmatched. The CDR3 sequence is 16 residues long.